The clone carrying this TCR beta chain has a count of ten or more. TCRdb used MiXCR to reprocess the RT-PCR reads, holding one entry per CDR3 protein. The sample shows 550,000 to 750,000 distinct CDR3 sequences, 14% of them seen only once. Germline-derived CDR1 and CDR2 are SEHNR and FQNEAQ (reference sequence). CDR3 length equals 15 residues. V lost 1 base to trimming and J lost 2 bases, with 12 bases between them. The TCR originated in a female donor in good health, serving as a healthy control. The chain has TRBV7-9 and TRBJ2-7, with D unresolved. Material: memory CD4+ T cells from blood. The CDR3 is CASSLGRLKPYEQYF. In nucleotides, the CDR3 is TGTGCCAGCAGCTTAGGACGGTTAAAGCCCTACGAGCAGTACTTC.